Below are 29 T cell receptor beta chains sequenced from a single sample in a study of blood T cell repertoires in COVID-19. The assay was immunoSEQ multiplex PCR, and TCRdb's table has in-frame clones only and misses some. Here the sample spans hundreds of thousands of clones, about 87% being singletons. The sequencing input was PBMCs or T cells enriched from blood (not recorded which). The receptors originated from a man aged 45-65 years who had been exposed to COVID-19.

This clone was seen only a few times. The CDR3 nucleotides are TGTGCCACCAGCCACCGACAGGGTTTGGTAGGCGGCTACACCTTC. Its translation is CATSHRQGLVGGYTF. This chain links TRBV15 with TRBJ1-2, with 7 bases lining up with TRBD1. CDR1 LNHNV and CDR2 YYDKDF come from the germline V gene (reference sequence). CDR3 size: 15 residues. Germline trimming cut 5 bases from V and 8 bases from J; bases unmatched to any gene: 14.

This rearrangement joins TRBV12-3 or TRBV12-4 to TRBJ2-3; TRBD2 matches at 8 bases. This CDR3 comprises 13 residues. V lost 4 bases to trimming and J lost 6 bases; unmatched junction nucleotides: 3. The CDR3 bases are TGTGCCAGCAGTTGGACTAGCCCGGATACGCAGTATTTT. Translated, it gives CASSWTSPDTQYF.

The rearrangement joins TRBV10-3 to TRBJ2-7; a possible D gene is TRBD1 (6 bases). From germline, CDR1 is ENHRY and CDR2 SYGVKD. The CDR3 loop spans 16 amino acids. V was cut by 6 bases and J by 1 base, with 19 bases left in between. CDR3 sequence (DNA): TGTGCCATCAGAGGCAATTCGGACAGTGGGTCCTACGAGCAGTACTTC. The encoded protein is CAIRGNSDSGSYEQYF.

V gene TRBV6-5 combines with J gene TRBJ1-4; 10 bases match TRBD1. The ends lost 0 bases at V and 8 bases at J; junction bases unmatched: 3. Germline V lookup: CDR1 MNHEY, CDR2 SVGAGI. The CDR3 loop spans 15 amino acids. Here the CDR3 reads CASSYSGTGVEKLFF. In DNA, the CDR3 is TGTGCCAGCAGTTACTCGGGGACAGGGGTCGAAAAACTGTTTTTT.

The chain recombines TRBV29-1 with TRBJ1-1; TRBD1 aligns across 9 bases. This CDR3 region has 12 residues. Trimming took 6 bases from V and 4 from J; bases not matched to a gene: 3. Per germline, CDR1 SQVTM and CDR2 ANQGSEA. The CDR3 coding sequence is TGCAGCGTGGGGACAGGGACCACTGAAGCTTTCTTT. It codes for CSVGTGTTEAFF.

This chain connects TRBV3-1 (or the pseudogene TRBV3-2) to TRBJ2-5; D possibly corresponds to TRBD1 (6 bases). V dropped 4 bases and J dropped 5 bases, with 17 bases sitting between them. CDR1 is LGHDT and CDR2 is YNNKEL in the germline V gene (reference sequence). This CDR3 has 15 residues. CDR3: CASSPLLQGWETQYF. For the CDR3, the DNA is TGTGCCAGCAGCCCGTTACTACAGGGTTGGGAGACCCAGTACTTC.

The chain links TRBV3-1 (or the pseudogene TRBV3-2) to TRBJ1-6; 11 bases are shared with TRBD1. The ends lost 4 bases at V and 10 bases at J; junction bases unmatched: 6. Germline V gene lookup returns CDR1 LGHDT and CDR2 YNNKEL (reference sequence). The CDR3 runs 15 residues. The CDR3 region is CASSPLRDRGSPLHF. Here the CDR3 DNA reads TGTGCCAGCAGCCCCTTACGGGACAGGGGGTCACCCCTCCACTTT.

This clone was seen a single time. The chain couples TRBV5-4 to TRBJ1-2, with 9 bases aligning to TRBD1. The germline V gene encodes CDR1 SGHNT and CDR2 YYREEE (reference sequence). This CDR3 has 16 amino acids. The V segment lost 3 bases and the J segment 4 bases; nucleotides outside the gene matches: 10. The CDR3: CASSSAATGGVYGYTF. Written as DNA, the CDR3 is TGTGCCAGCAGCTCGGCGGCAACAGGGGGCGTCTATGGCTACACCTTC.

The genes are TRBV7-3 and TRBJ2-2; 10 positions agree with TRBD1. This CDR3 has 15 amino acids. The J segment lost 5 bases and the V segment lost 1 base, leaving 1 base of the junction unmatched. Germline V gene data show CDR1 as SGHTA and CDR2 as FQGTGA. CDR3 nucleotide sequence: TGTGCCAGCAGCTTAAGGACAGGGGGTACCGGGGAGCTGTTTTTT. Protein product: CASSLRTGGTGELFF.

This clone occurred a few times. The chain recombines TRBV20-1 with TRBJ2-3, with TRBD2 matching 8 bases. Germline V lookup: CDR1 DFQATT, CDR2 SNEGSKA (reference sequence). Trimming removed 3 bases from V and 5 bases from J; junction bases left unmatched: 10. This CDR3 has 15 amino acids. CDR3 amino acids: CSASVTSGGGDTQYF. For the CDR3, the DNA is TGCAGTGCTAGTGTCACTAGCGGTGGTGGAGATACGCAGTATTTT.

This clone was recorded many times. The chain employs TRBV6-5 and TRBJ1-1; D might be TRBD1 (5 bases). The germline gives CDR1 MNHEY, CDR2 SVGAGI. The CDR3 has 14 amino acids. With 2 bases removed from V and 6 bases from J, the gap between germline ends came to 13 bases. The CDR3 is CASSYAAGPPEAFF. The CDR3 coding sequence is TGTGCCAGCAGTTACGCGGCAGGGCCTCCTGAAGCTTTCTTT.

The gene calls are TRBV24-1 and TRBJ1-2; the match to TRBD1 covers 12 bases. Germline-derived CDR1 and CDR2 are KGHDR and SFDVKD. V was clipped by 3 bases and J by 5 bases; unmatched bases: 6. The CDR3 has 16 amino acids. The CDR3 region is CATSDPGTGGVYGYTF. DNA of the CDR3: TGTGCCACCAGTGATCCCGGGACAGGGGGCGTTTATGGCTACACCTTC.

As concerns this clone: The sample carries other DNA sequences with the same CDR3. The CDR3 DNA reads as TGCGCCAGCAGCCGGGACAGGGCATATGGCTACACCTTC. Its translation: CASSRDRAYGYTF. The rearrangement joins TRBV5-1 to TRBJ1-2; TRBD1 aligns across 9 bases. The CDR3 has 13 residues. V gave up 4 bases and J gave up 5 bases; unmatched junction bases: 3. Per germline, CDR1 SGHRS and CDR2 YFSETQ.

This chain joins TRBV3-1 (or the pseudogene TRBV3-2) and TRBJ1-5, with D possibly matching TRBD1 (5 bases). Between the trimmed V and J ends, which lost 5 bases and 1 base, there was a span of 15 bases. This CDR3 comprises 16 residues. The V gene's germline CDR1 is LGHDT and CDR2 YNNKEL (reference sequence). CDR3 residues: CASSNSGKGSNQPQHF. Here the CDR3 DNA reads TGTGCCAGCAGCAACAGTGGGAAGGGGAGCAATCAGCCCCAGCATTTT.

The J gene is TRBJ1-2, the V gene TRBV14; a weak D match, TRBD1 (5 bases). The V gene's germline CDR1 is SGHDN and CDR2 FVKESK. Deletions cut 3 bases from V and 6 bases from J, with 17 bases between. The CDR3 sequence is 15 residues long. This CDR3 reads CASSHQGRGVDGYTF. The CDR3 region has the DNA TGTGCCAGCAGCCATCAGGGAAGGGGTGTGGATGGCTACACCTTC.

The CDR3 region is CASSQVGRGETQYF. Written as DNA, the CDR3 is TGTGCCAGCAGCCAAGTGGGCAGGGGAGAGACCCAGTACTTC. The chain recombines TRBV3-1 (or the pseudogene TRBV3-2) with TRBJ2-5; maybe TRBD1 (6 bases). This CDR3 has 14 amino acids. Trimming left V 1 base short and J 4 bases short, with 10 bases between. Germline V gene data show CDR1 as LGHDT and CDR2 as YNNKEL (reference sequence).

The chain joins TRBV2 to TRBJ1-1; tentative D call: TRBD1 (6 bases). Germline CDR1 SNHLY, CDR2 FYNNEI. Between the trimmed V and J ends, which lost 6 bases and 4 bases, there was a span of 12 bases. The CDR3 loop spans 13 amino acids. CDR3 protein: CASRRAGATEAFF. The CDR3 DNA is TGTGCCAGCAGGAGGGCGGGGGCCACTGAAGCTTTCTTT.

The chain couples TRBV2 to TRBJ1-2; TRBD1 matches at 7 bases. Trimming at V came to 4 bases and at J to 3 bases, leaving 2 bases not matched to a gene. Germline loops: CDR1 SNHLY, CDR2 FYNNEI. The CDR3 loop spans 13 amino acids. CDR3 DNA sequence: TGTGCCAGCAGTGTTACAGGGGACTATGGCTACACCTTC. Amino acids: CASSVTGDYGYTF. Supplemented by reference TRBV2 and TRBJ1-2, the full variable domain reads EPEVTQTPSHQVTQMGQEVILRCVPISNHLYFYWYRQILGQKVEFLVSFYNNEISEKSEIFDDQFSVERPDGSNFTLKIRSTKLEDSAMYFCASSVTGDYGYTFGSGTRLTVV.

The rearrangement joins TRBV25-1 to TRBJ1-2, with 11 bases fitting TRBD1. CDR3 length equals 15 residues. Germline CDR1 is MGHDK and CDR2 is SYGVNS. Trimming removed 3 bases from V and 8 bases from J; junction bases left unmatched: 8. The CDR3 protein is CASSDLGTGGWGYTF. The CDR3 region has the DNA TGTGCCAGCAGTGACTTGGGGACAGGGGGTTGGGGCTACACCTTC.

The gene calls are TRBV29-1 and TRBJ1-2; D is unclear. The CDR3 is made up of 11 amino acids. Between the trimmed V and J ends, which lost 4 bases and 8 bases, there was a span of 11 bases. Germline values: CDR1 SQVTM, CDR2 ANQGSEA. The CDR3 nucleotides read TGCAGCGTTGTGGGCTCTATGGGCTACACCTTC. Amino acids: CSVVGSMGYTF.

This clone was counted a single time. J is TRBJ2-2 and V is TRBV18, with a tentative D call TRBD2 (6 bases). The V and J ends lost 6 bases and 1 base respectively, with 6 bases between them. This CDR3 comprises 13 residues. Germline assignment: CDR1 KGHSH and CDR2 LQKENI. CDR3 protein: CASSGLNTGELFF. As DNA, the CDR3 is TGTGCCAGCTCGGGACTGAACACCGGGGAGCTGTTTTTT.

This chain uses TRBV11-2 with TRBJ2-1, with 10 bases lining up with TRBD2. V was pared by 4 bases and J by 10 bases, with 10 bases of the junction left unmatched. Germline CDR1 reads SGHAT; CDR2 reads FQNNGV. This CDR3 spans 15 amino acids. This CDR3 reads CASSSILAGGGEQFF. The DNA for the CDR3 is TGTGCCAGCAGCTCCATTTTAGCGGGAGGAGGCGAGCAGTTCTTC.

This rearrangement joins TRBV19 to TRBJ2-1, with D possibly TRBD1 on 5 matching bases. Germline-derived CDR1 and CDR2 are LNHDA and SQIVND (reference sequence). The CDR3 extends over 16 amino acids. V shed 3 bases and J shed 12 bases, with 24 bases lying between them. In DNA, the CDR3 is TGTGCCAGTAGTATGGCGGCAGGGCTGATCCGTGGTATGCAGTTCTTC. The encoded protein is CASSMAAGLIRGMQFF.

The chain has TRBV7-3 and TRBJ2-1; the match to TRBD2 covers 8 bases. Germline V gene lookup returns CDR1 SGHTA and CDR2 FQGTGA. The CDR3 contains 16 residues. Germline trimming cut 0 bases from V and 1 base from J; bases unmatched to any gene: 2. The CDR3 loop reads CASSLTSGVSYNEQFF. The CDR3 DNA reads TGTGCCAGCAGCTTAACTAGCGGGGTGTCCTACAATGAGCAGTTCTTC.

This chain links TRBV5-4 with TRBJ2-6, with 7 nucleotides matching TRBD1. The V segment lost 3 bases and the J segment 0 bases; nucleotides outside the gene matches: 6. The CDR3 covers 17 residues. Germline assignment: CDR1 SGHNT and CDR2 YYREEE (reference sequence). This CDR3 is CASSSPGQSSGANVLTF. The CDR3 coding sequence is TGTGCCAGCAGCTCGCCGGGACAGAGCTCTGGGGCCAACGTCCTGACTTTC.

This chain connects TRBV4-1 to TRBJ2-5; 9 bases are a match to TRBD2. V gave up 3 bases and J gave up 3 bases; unmatched junction bases: 5. The length of the CDR3 is 15 residues. Germline V gene data show CDR1 as MGHRA and CDR2 as YSYEKL. The DNA of the CDR3 is TGCGCCAGCAGCCATCCCGGACTAGCGAAAGAGACCCAGTACTTC. Translation: CASSHPGLAKETQYF.

The chain is built from TRBV28 and TRBJ1-5; D gene unclear. Trimming took off 6 bases at V and 2 bases at J, with 11 bases between the two ends. In germline, CDR1 is MDHEN, CDR2 SYDVKM. The CDR3 covers 14 residues. CDR3 loop: CASRWRKGNQPQHF. As DNA, the CDR3 is TGTGCCAGCAGGTGGAGGAAGGGCAATCAGCCCCAGCATTTT.

J is TRBJ2-7 and V is TRBV7-3; D unclear. The CDR3 contains 13 residues. V lost 0 bases, J lost 7 bases, and 10 bases lay in between. The germline V gene has CDR1 SGHTA and CDR2 FQGTGA. In nucleotides, the CDR3 is TGTGCCAGCAGCTTAACATCGACGACAGAGCAGTACTTC. This sequence encodes CASSLTSTTEQYF.

In nucleotides, the CDR3 is TGTGCCAGCAAGGAACAGGGGAACACTGAAGCTTTCTTT. Amino acids: CASKEQGNTEAFF. This chain joins TRBV2 and TRBJ1-1, with D maybe TRBD1 (6 bases). V was cut by 7 bases and J by 1 base, with 10 bases left in between. Looked up from germline, CDR1 is SNHLY and CDR2 is FYNNEI. The CDR3 spans 13 residues.